This T cell receptor (beta chain) comes out of a study of regulatory T cells in long-lasting Graves disease. Sample time point: newly diagnosed GD, antithyroid drugs for less than 3 months. Extracted PBMC RNA gave rise to the TCR library. Study-wide findings and caveats: More public clonotypes were shared by persistent patients (2,741) than by new patients (about 970).

Germline CDR1 and CDR2: SNHLY and FYNNEI. The CDR3 is 12 residues long. Arm-PCR of CDR3 regions and iRepertoire HTBI primers were the basis on which TCR beta libraries were built. TCRdb fed the multiplex PCR reads into MiXCR, producing one record per CDR3 protein. This sample yields just over 600,000 distinct CDR3 sequences, of which roughly 15% are seen a single time; 18% belongs to the top ten. This clonotype was recorded at least ten times. Its matching antigen is unknown. Its ends do not fully match the called genes, so a read error is possible. These same data were also listed under a study on T cells in Graves' hyperthyroidism and ophthalmopathy. That source adds: The HTBI primer set drove a first-round RT-PCR of the TCR CDR3. Prediction of ophthalmopathy progression came a median roughly 7.1 months pre-onset.

The chain has TRBV2 and TRBJ1-5, with a weak D call TRBD1 (5 bases). Sample: peripheral blood mononuclear cells (PBMCs), taken at new diagnosis, from a patient treated with antithyroid drugs. This TCR was recovered from a woman between 25 and 40 years old with Graves disease. DNA for the CDR3: TGTGCCAGCAGTGGGACGGGGCAGAATAAGGATTTT. It translates to CASSGTGQNKDF.